Presented here are 17 T cell receptor beta chains from one specimen sequenced in a study of T cell changes during pregnancy in multiple sclerosis. Only in-frame clones appear in the TCRdb table, and some are missing; sequencing was by immunoSEQ multiplex PCR. Seen here are about 55,000 clones, 85% to 90% observed once, and the top ten hold 0.55% to 0.65%. Here the sequenced sample was CD4+ T cells from peripheral blood mononuclear cells, taken in the first trimester of pregnancy. All receptors derive from a female donor with multiple sclerosis, enrolled in a pregnancy study.

V gene TRBV9 combines with J gene TRBJ1-4; tentative D call: TRBD1 (6 bases). The CDR3 extends over 14 amino acids. Per the germline V gene, CDR1 is SGDLS and CDR2 is YYNGEE. Trimming left V 6 bases short and J 0 bases short, with 9 bases between. The CDR3 region is CASTKGATNEKLFF. DNA of the CDR3: TGTGCCAGCACGAAGGGGGCAACTAATGAAAAACTGTTTTTT.

The chain is built from TRBV28 and TRBJ1-2; perhaps TRBD1 as D (6 bases). Germline V gene lookup returns CDR1 MDHEN and CDR2 SYDVKM. This CDR3 spans 14 amino acids. The V and J ends lost 5 bases and 6 bases respectively, with 16 bases between them. CDR3 bases: TGTGCCAGCAGTCCCCGGGGAGGGGGAAATGGCTACACCTTC. It specifies CASSPRGGGNGYTF.

This chain joins TRBV5-1 and TRBJ2-7, with 13 bases matching TRBD2. V lost 4 bases, J lost 4 bases, and 2 bases stayed unmatched. There are 14 residues in the CDR3. Per germline, CDR1 SGHRS and CDR2 YFSETQ. The CDR3 region is CASSGGLAGYEQYF. The CDR3 DNA reads as TGCGCCAGCAGCGGGGGACTAGCGGGATACGAGCAGTACTTC.

This sequence joins TRBV18 and TRBJ1-4, with a tentative D call TRBD1 (5 bases). V lost 6 bases and J lost 6, with 17 bases in between. This CDR3 comprises 15 residues. CDR1 KGHSH and CDR2 LQKENI come from the germline V gene. CDR3 sequence reads: CASSEHGGFDEKLFF. DNA for the CDR3: TGTGCCAGCTCTGAACACGGGGGGTTTGATGAAAAACTGTTTTTT.

This clone was detected once. The chain joins TRBV5-1 to TRBJ2-7; the D gene is possibly TRBD2 (5 bases). The CDR3 has 13 residues. Germline V gene lookup returns CDR1 SGHRS and CDR2 YFSETQ. V was shortened by 4 bases and J by 3 bases, with 11 bases between the two germline ends. This CDR3 is CASSPGLFYEQYF. The CDR3 DNA reads TGCGCCAGCAGCCCAGGACTGTTCTACGAGCAGTACTTC.

This chain connects TRBV7-2 to TRBJ2-2; a weak D match, TRBD1 (6 bases). V was cut by 2 bases and J by 4 bases, with 11 bases left in between. The germline gives CDR1 SGHTA, CDR2 FQGNSA. The CDR3 sequence is 15 residues long. CDR3 protein: CASSLQARGTGELFF. The DNA of the CDR3 is TGTGCCAGCAGCTTACAAGCCAGGGGCACCGGGGAGCTGTTTTTT.

This rearrangement joins TRBV2 to TRBJ1-5; 11 bases map to TRBD1. The ends lost 6 bases at V and 9 bases at J; junction bases unmatched: 10. Germline V gene data show CDR1 as SNHLY and CDR2 as FYNNEI. CDR3 length: 15 residues. The CDR3 region has the DNA TGTGCCAGCAGGGGGGGACAGGGGGTTTCTTCGCCCCAGCATTTT. Encoded protein: CASRGGQGVSSPQHF.

This chain links TRBV7-2 with TRBJ1-5; possibly TRBD1 for D (6 bases). The CDR3 is 15 amino acids. V shed 1 base and J shed 4 bases, with 11 bases lying between them. Looked up from germline, CDR1 is SGHTA and CDR2 is FQGNSA. The CDR3 loop is CASSLVGQTNQPQHF. Here the CDR3 DNA reads TGTGCCAGCAGCTTAGTGGGACAAACTAATCAGCCCCAGCATTTT.

V is TRBV18 and J is TRBJ1-2, with 11 bases identical to TRBD1. Germline CDR1 reads KGHSH; CDR2 reads LQKENI. J was trimmed by 4 bases and V by 3 bases; bases with no gene match: 7. The CDR3 length is 16 residues. The CDR3 protein is CASSPSGQGAVYGYTF. Written as DNA, the CDR3 is TGTGCCAGCTCACCTTCAGGACAGGGGGCAGTCTATGGCTACACCTTC.

CDR3 nucleotides: TGTGCCAGCAGCTTAGCGGAGGCAGTCTACGAGCAGTACTTC. As protein: CASSLAEAVYEQYF. This chain joins TRBV7-8 and TRBJ2-7, with D perhaps matching TRBD2 (5 bases). Germline V gene lookup returns CDR1 SGHVS and CDR2 FQNEAQ. Deletions cut 0 bases from V and 3 bases from J, with 9 bases between. This CDR3 spans 14 amino acids.

The J gene is TRBJ1-1, the V gene TRBV4-1; perhaps TRBD1 as D (6 bases). Germline V gene data show CDR1 as MGHRA and CDR2 as YSYEKL. The ends were cut back, 4 bases at V and 5 bases at J, with 17 bases in the middle. The CDR3 has 15 residues. CDR3 in amino acids: CASSPGNGGRTEAFF. The CDR3 DNA is TGCGCCAGCAGCCCAGGTAATGGGGGCAGGACTGAAGCTTTCTTT.

This chain connects TRBV7-2 to TRBJ2-3, with D uncertain. Trimming cost V 1 base and J 10 bases, with 9 bases left between them. CDR1 and CDR2 (germline): SGHTA, FQGNSA. The CDR3 spans 12 residues. The CDR3 nucleotides read TGTGCCAGCAGCTTAGTCGGAGAGGCGCAGTATTTT. This gives the protein CASSLVGEAQYF.

The chain uses TRBV5-1 and TRBJ1-2, with a possible D match to TRBD1 (5 bases). Per the germline V gene, CDR1 is SGHRS and CDR2 is YFSETQ. CDR3 length equals 14 residues. Trimming took 4 bases from V and 2 from J, leaving 12 bases between them. The CDR3 here is CASSPQTDNYGYTF. CDR3 nucleotides: TGCGCCAGCAGCCCCCAGACAGACAACTATGGCTACACCTTC.

The genes are TRBV5-1 and TRBJ2-7; possible D gene TRBD1, 6 bases. Germline CDR1 is SGHRS and CDR2 is YFSETQ. Trimming cost V 0 bases and J 2 bases, with 9 bases left between them. The CDR3 sequence is 14 residues long. The CDR3 spells CASSLGGQAYEQYF. DNA of the CDR3: TGCGCCAGCAGCTTGGGGGGGCAGGCCTACGAGCAGTACTTC.

This clone occurred once. The gene calls are TRBV15 and TRBJ2-3; tentatively, D is TRBD2 (5 bases). Trimming removed 3 bases from V and 2 bases from J, with 12 bases in between. Germline V gene lookup returns CDR1 LNHNV and CDR2 YYDKDF (reference sequence). The CDR3 extends over 15 amino acids. In DNA form, the CDR3 reads TGTGCCACCAGCAGCCGCGGACGGGACACAGATACGCAGTATTTT. Encoded protein: CATSSRGRDTDTQYF.

V and J are TRBV19 and TRBJ1-1; 7 nucleotides match TRBD1. With 5 bases clipped from V and 5 bases from J, the junction kept 14 bases outside the gene matches. In germline, CDR1 is LNHDA, CDR2 SQIVND (reference sequence). The CDR3 is 16 amino acids. CDR3 residues: CASSPLSLDRVTEAFF. As DNA, the CDR3 is TGTGCCAGTAGTCCACTTTCCCTAGACAGGGTAACTGAAGCTTTCTTT.

The V and J genes are TRBV2 and TRBJ2-1; 9 nucleotides agree with TRBD2. Per germline, CDR1 SNHLY and CDR2 FYNNEI. Trimming cost V 2 bases and J 8 bases; bases outside gene matches: 16. The CDR3 covers 18 residues. For the CDR3, the DNA is TGTGCCAGCAGTGAAAGATTGGCTAGCGGGGACCTTTACGATGAGCAGTTCTTC. Translation: CASSERLASGDLYDEQFF.